The sample holds many counts of the clone carrying this TCR beta chain. This specimen belongs to a study of early T cells in non-severe SARS-CoV-2 infection. V trimming: 5 bases; J trimming: 6 bases; junction bases outside the gene matches: 7. This CDR3 is built from 16 residues. Germline V gives CDR1 MDHEN, CDR2 SYDVKM. Unique molecular identifiers were added to individual cDNA molecules. TCRdb re-analysed the 5' RACE reads in MiXCR, keeping a single row per CDR3 protein. The table has 55,000 to 75,000 distinct CDR3 sequences, 9% to 10% seen once. Sequenced here: whole blood, sampled at baseline. This TCR derives from an adult who was a healthcare worker with PCR-confirmed SARS-CoV-2 infection or an uninfected control (not recorded which). This chain connects TRBV28 to TRBJ2-1; TRBD2 agrees at 13 bases. CDR3 amino acids: CASSPQTSGRTNEQFF. The CDR3 DNA reads as TGTGCCAGCAGTCCCCAGACTAGCGGGAGGACCAATGAGCAGTTCTTC.